This entry lists 22 T cell receptor beta chains sequenced from one sample in a study. Tregs were sorted as CD4+CD25+CD127-/low cells. TCRdb called the 5' RACE reads again in MiXCR, with one record for every CDR3 protein. The sample carries over 9,500 distinct CDR3 sequences, around a quarter recorded once. What was sequenced was Tregs sorted from a lymph node. The receptors were sampled from a female donor with breast cancer.

The table lists this clonotype with many counts. V usage is TRBV6-5 and J usage is TRBJ2-7; TRBD1 matches 8 bases. Losses at the gene ends were 2 bases for V and 2 bases for J; bases not matched to a gene: 5. CDR3 length equals 15 residues. Germline V gene sequence: CDR1 MNHEY, CDR2 SVGAGI. CDR3 DNA: TGTGCCAGCAGTTACCGGAGGACAGGGACCTACGAGCAGTACTTC. Its translation is CASSYRRTGTYEQYF.

This clonotype is labeled as medium-sized (0.01 to 0.1%). The V gene is TRBV4-1, the J gene TRBJ2-1; 7 bases are a match to TRBD2. Germline values: CDR1 MGHRA, CDR2 YSYEKL. Unmatched junction bases numbered 7, after V lost 1 base and J lost 7 bases. The CDR3 is 15 amino acids. In DNA form, the CDR3 reads TGCGCCAGCAGCCAAGGGGGAGGGCAGTCAAATGAGCAGTTCTTC. Protein product: CASSQGGGQSNEQFF.

The V gene is TRBV5-1, the J gene TRBJ2-7, with D maybe TRBD2 (7 bases). Deletions cut 0 bases from V and 3 bases from J, with 16 bases between. Per the germline V gene, CDR1 is SGHRS and CDR2 is YFSETQ. This CDR3 contains 16 residues. This chain's CDR3 is CASSLAGGGAGYEQYF. DNA for the CDR3: TGCGCCAGCAGCTTGGCCGGTGGGGGGGCGGGCTACGAGCAGTACTTC.

By share of the sample, this clonotype is medium-sized (0.01 to 0.1%). The gene calls are TRBV4-1 and TRBJ2-3; D may match TRBD1 or TRBD2 (5 bases each). The CDR3 consists of 19 residues. V was shortened by 1 base and J by 2 bases, with 22 bases between the two germline ends. Germline V gene sequence: CDR1 MGHRA, CDR2 YSYEKL. CDR3 region: CASSQAHQGRRDFTDTQYF. CDR3 in DNA: TGCGCCAGCAGCCAAGCCCACCAGGGACGAAGGGATTTCACAGATACGCAGTATTTT.

By sample fraction, this clonotype is medium-sized. The chain carries TRBV7-9 and TRBJ1-1; D not certain. The CDR3 runs 15 residues. Germline CDR1 and CDR2: SEHNR and FQNEAQ (reference sequence). Trimming left V 0 bases short and J 7 bases short, with 15 bases between. CDR3 loop: CASSLAHRTGIEAFF. For the CDR3, the DNA is TGTGCCAGCAGCTTAGCGCACCGGACCGGAATTGAAGCTTTCTTT.

The genes are TRBV24-1 and TRBJ2-1, with 8 bases matching TRBD2. CDR1 and CDR2 from the germline V gene are KGHDR and SFDVKD. This CDR3 contains 15 residues. V trimming: 6 bases; J trimming: 2 bases; junction bases outside the gene matches: 5. The CDR3 DNA reads as TGTGCCACCAGTCGCTCACTAGCGGCCTACAATGAGCAGTTCTTC. It encodes CATSRSLAAYNEQFF.

This rearrangement joins TRBV5-1 to TRBJ2-7; tentatively, D is TRBD2 (6 bases). The germline gives CDR1 SGHRS, CDR2 YFSETQ. V lost 6 bases and J 2 bases, leaving 12 bases between the germline ends. CDR3 length equals 13 residues. The chain's CDR3 is CASKEGNTYEQYF. Here the CDR3 DNA reads TGCGCCAGCAAGGAGGGGAACACCTACGAGCAGTACTTC. The whole variable domain, filled in from reference TRBV5-1 and TRBJ2-7, reads KAGVTQTPRYLIKTRGQQVTLSCSPISGHRSVSWYQQTPGQGLQFLFEYFSETQRNKGNFPGRFSGRQFSNSRSEMNVSTLELGDSALYLCASKEGNTYEQYFGPGTRLTVT.

Concerning this clonotype: Its ends do not fully match the called genes, so a read error is possible. The rearrangement uses TRBV5-6 and TRBJ2-1; 9 bases fit TRBD2. The CDR3 length is 16 residues. In germline, CDR1 is SGHDT, CDR2 YYEEEE. This chain's CDR3 is CASSSPRLAGLDEQSF. CDR3 nucleotides: TGTGCCAGCAGCTCCCCTAGGCTAGCGGGACTGGATGAGCAGTCCTTC.

This chain uses TRBV2 with TRBJ1-1; D is undetermined. CDR1 and CDR2 from the germline V gene are SNHLY and FYNNEI. There are 12 residues in the CDR3. With 3 bases removed from V and 7 bases from J, the gap between germline ends came to 9 bases. CDR3 bases: TGTGCCAGCAGTGAGGTCGGAGTTGAAGCTTTCTTT. It specifies CASSEVGVEAFF.

On this clonotype: With a much larger clone just one base away, this may be a read error. J is TRBJ1-1 and V is TRBV25-1; tentative D call: TRBD1 (5 bases). The germline V and J ends were trimmed by 4 bases and 6 bases, with 12 bases remaining between them. Germline lookup yields CDR1 MGHDK and CDR2 SYGVNS. The CDR3 length is 13 residues. CDR3 in DNA: TGTGCCAGCAGTGGGGGCAGGGACGCTGAAGCTTTCTTT. Protein: CASSGGRDAEAFF. The variable domain in full, completed from reference TRBV25-1 and TRBJ1-1, reads EADIYQTPRYLVIGTGKKITLECSQTMGHDKMYWYQQDPGMELHLIHYSYGVNSTEKGDLSSESTVSRIRTEHFPLTLESARPSHTSQYLCASSGGRDAEAFFGQGTRLTVV.

The chain is built from TRBV3-1 and TRBJ1-5; the D is unclear. Trimming pared 2 bases from V and 2 bases from J, leaving 13 bases between. CDR1 and CDR2 (germline): LGHDT, YNNKEL (reference sequence). The CDR3 extends over 16 amino acids. CDR3 region: CASSQIFWQGNQPQHF. The CDR3 DNA follows: TGTGCCAGCAGCCAAATATTTTGGCAGGGCAATCAGCCCCAGCATTTT. The variable domain in full, completed from reference TRBV3-1 and TRBJ1-5, reads DTAVSQTPKYLVTQMGNDKSIKCEQNLGHDTMYWYKQDSKKFLKIMFSYNNKELIINETVPNRFSPKSPDKAHLNLHINSLELGDSAVYFCASSQIFWQGNQPQHFGDGTRLSIL.

By share of the sample, this clonotype is medium-sized (0.01 to 0.1%). The V gene is TRBV27, the J gene TRBJ1-1; unclear D gene. Trimming took 2 bases from V and 4 from J, leaving 8 bases between them. CDR3 length equals 13 residues. CDR1 and CDR2 (germline): MNHEY, SMNVEV (reference sequence). CDR3 residues: CASSLRLSTEAFF. The CDR3 nucleotides are TGTGCCAGCAGTTTACGGCTCAGCACTGAAGCTTTCTTT.

This clonotype was detected ten times or more. The chain couples TRBV12-3 or TRBV12-4 to TRBJ2-3, with 7 bases matching TRBD1. The CDR3 has 15 residues. J gave up 2 bases and V 6 bases, and 8 bases lay outside the gene matches. The CDR3 sequence is CASSEQGIATDTQYF. The CDR3 nucleotides are TGTGCCAGCAGCGAACAGGGGATTGCCACAGATACGCAGTATTTT.

In this sample, this clonotype turned up a few times. The chain couples TRBV6-5 to TRBJ1-1, with TRBD1 as a possible D gene (6 bases). The CDR3 runs 15 residues. Per germline, CDR1 MNHEY and CDR2 SVGAGI. V dropped 2 bases and J dropped 1 base, with 11 bases sitting between them. The DNA of the CDR3 is TGTGCCAGCAGTTACGCCCAGACAGGGAACACTGAAGCTTTCTTT. It translates to CASSYAQTGNTEAFF.

Many counts were recorded for this clonotype. V usage is TRBV3-1 and J usage is TRBJ1-2; no definite D call. CDR3 length: 17 amino acids. V shed 3 bases and J shed 0 bases, with 17 bases lying between them. Per germline, CDR1 LGHDT and CDR2 YNNKEL (reference sequence). CDR3 DNA sequence: TGTGCCAGCAGCCACTCCTCTTTGGGGAGAGCTAACTATGGCTACACCTTC. Its translation: CASSHSSLGRANYGYTF. Drawing the rest from reference TRBV3-1 and TRBJ1-2, the complete variable domain is DTAVSQTPKYLVTQMGNDKSIKCEQNLGHDTMYWYKQDSKKFLKIMFSYNNKELIINETVPNRFSPKSPDKAHLNLHINSLELGDSAVYFCASSHSSLGRANYGYTFGSGTRLTVV.

This clonotype was observed many times. The CDR3 region has the DNA TGTGCCAGCAGTTACGCGGGACTGGGGGAGCTGTTTTTT. It specifies CASSYAGLGELFF. The chain uses TRBV6-5 and TRBJ2-2; D is perhaps TRBD2 (6 bases). V was pared by 2 bases and J by 8 bases, with 9 bases between. CDR1 is MNHEY, CDR2 SVGAGI, per germline. This CDR3 region has 13 residues.

This clonotype is categorized as medium-sized. The chain carries TRBV29-1 and TRBJ1-1; D gene unclear. There are 12 residues in the CDR3. Germline V gives CDR1 SQVTM, CDR2 ANQGSEA. V was shortened by 6 bases and J by 1 base, with 9 bases between the two germline ends. The CDR3 coding sequence is TGCAGCGTCGGAGCGGGGAACACTGAAGCTTTCTTT. Protein: CSVGAGNTEAFF.

This clonotype was observed many times. The chain joins TRBV7-2 to TRBJ2-1; TRBD2 agrees at 7 bases. Germline loops: CDR1 SGHTA, CDR2 FQGNSA. The CDR3 covers 17 residues. V shed 5 bases and J 2 bases; nucleotides not matched to a gene: 12. The CDR3 DNA reads as TGTGCCAGCAGCCCCGGGGGAGTGGGAGGGACCTACAATGAGCAGTTCTTC. Protein product: CASSPGGVGGTYNEQFF.

This clonotype was seen more than once but under ten times. The final CDR3 position lacks the conserved phenylalanine or tryptophan, pointing to a likely read error. V usage is TRBV19 and J usage is TRBJ1-5; the D is unclear. CDR3 length: 13 amino acids. The V and J ends lost 1 base and 5 bases respectively, with 6 bases between them. Germline values: CDR1 LNHDA, CDR2 SQIVND (reference sequence). This chain's CDR3 is CASSIGTYQPQHC. CDR3 coding DNA: TGTGCCAGTAGTATAGGGACTTATCAGCCCCAGCATTGT.

This clonotype was found a few times. The chain carries TRBV11-2 and TRBJ2-1; 13 bases fit TRBD2. This CDR3 contains 16 residues. V gave up 5 bases and J gave up 7 bases; unmatched junction bases: 8. CDR1 and CDR2 (germline): SGHAT, FQNNGV. CDR3 sequence: CASSTGLAGVRNEQFF. In nucleotides, the CDR3 is TGTGCCAGCAGCACCGGACTAGCGGGAGTTCGTAATGAGCAGTTCTTC. Full variable domain (outside the CDR3, taken from reference TRBV11-2 and TRBJ2-1): EAGVAQSPRYKIIEKRQSVAFWCNPISGHATLYWYQQILGQGPKLLIQFQNNGVVDDSQLPKDRFSAERLKGVDSTLKIQPAKLEDSAVYLCASSTGLAGVRNEQFFGPGTRLTVL.

This clonotype was seen more than once but under ten times. The CDR3 reads CSVEAGAGHGVNEQFF. In DNA, the CDR3 is TGCAGCGTTGAAGCGGGTGCGGGACATGGTGTGAATGAGCAGTTCTTC. V gene TRBV29-1 combines with J gene TRBJ2-1; tentatively, D is TRBD1 or TRBD2 (6 bases each). Trimming removed 1 base at V and 7 bases at J, with 20 bases between. CDR3 length: 16 residues. CDR1 and CDR2 (germline): SQVTM, ANQGSEA.

The chain carries TRBV30 and TRBJ2-7; D is unclear. Germline V lookup: CDR1 GTSNPN, CDR2 SVGIG (reference sequence). The CDR3 runs 13 residues. Trimming pared 1 base from V and 6 bases from J, leaving 13 bases between. The DNA of the CDR3 is TGTGCCTGGAGTGGGGCAAGGACGGGCGAGCAGTACTTC. The encoded protein is CAWSGARTGEQYF. The entire variable domain, with the rest obtained from reference TRBV30 and TRBJ2-7, is as follows: SQTIHQWPATLVQPVGSPLSLECTVEGTSNPNLYWYRQAAGRGLQLLFYSVGIGQISSEVPQNLSASRPQDRQFILSSKKLLLSDSGFYLCAWSGARTGEQYFGPGTRLTVT.